This entry describes one T cell receptor beta chain. What it recognizes is unknown. Isolating CD4+ T cells followed about 10 days of culture. Participants got two doses of BNT162b2 or mRNA-1273 vaccine. Vaccinees lacked prior SARS-CoV-2 infection and tested negative for nucleocapsid antibodies. This CDR3 is built from 15 residues. The ends lost 4 bases at V and 2 bases at J; junction bases unmatched: 4. CDR1 is SGHRS and CDR2 is YFSETQ in the germline V gene. These data belong to a study of vaccination effects on CD4 cells after COVID-19. Study-wide context: In the ViraFEST assay, antigen-specific CD4+ clonotypes were identified by expansion after peptide-pool stimulation. The median interval between the second dose and post-vaccine sampling was 72 days.

Libraries were prepared by immunoSEQ multiplex PCR; TCRdb keeps only in-frame clonotypes and omits some of them. The sample carries roughly 40,000 clones, around 66% recorded once. Material: CD4+ T cells from PBMCs cultured without peptide, obtained after COVID-19 vaccination. V gene TRBV5-1 combines with J gene TRBJ2-3; 10 nucleotides agree with TRBD1. The TCR was taken from a human donor who received a COVID-19 vaccine. CDR3 coding DNA: TGCGCCAGCAGCATCGGACAGGGGGTCACAGATACGCAGTATTTT. This encodes CASSIGQGVTDTQYF.